This entry concerns a single T cell receptor (beta chain). This clone was seen just once. Its antigen is not yet known. Nothing much larger sits one base from this clone, and base qualities are not available. Trimming costs V 3 bases and J 1 base, and their ends lie 10 bases apart. Per the germline V gene, MGHRA is the CDR1 and YSYEKL is the CDR2. The CDR3 goes from the cysteine to the phenylalanine over 15 residues. Only the CDR3 DNA is retained, 45 bases long and in frame from the first base. The data stem from a study of T cells in localized non-small cell lung cancer (dated by TCRdb to the early 2020s). Regarding the complete study: The study analyzed T cell repertoires of about 230 early-stage NSCLC patients, comparing tumors and uninvolved tumor-adjacent lungs. The cohort comprised a few hundred treatment-naïve NSCLC patients with resected, localized lung tumors. The mean age of the NSCLC patients was about 64 years, with 120 to 150 men and 110 or so women. Broad study findings and their caveats: Because of the exploratory design, TCR variables were selected using unadjusted p-values without false-discovery rate correction. Higher T cell density in blood was associated with longer overall survival, whereas higher clonality in adjacent lung was associated with shorter survival. Multi-region tumor sequencing was not performed, so intratumor heterogeneity could not be excluded. Of the top 100 tumor clones, a median of 57 were detected in paired uninvolved adjacent lung; under 35 were also among that lung's top 100. Uninvolved tumor-adjacent lung showed the highest T cell clonality, higher than tumor, which suggests more focused antigenic responses in the uninvolved tumor-adjacent lung.

The immunoSEQ Assay was used to sequence TCR beta CDR3 regions from DNA. Processing in the source paper ran as follows. To compute T cell density, TCR beta template counts were normalized to usable DNA, which was estimated by amplifying housekeeping genes. Using the preseqR package, richness was estimated by extrapolating to 120,000 templates for tissue samples and 400,000 templates for PBMC samples. Clonality was defined by subtracting Pielou's evenness from one. Differential abundance testing on productive amino-acid clonotypes, with a minimum total count of 5 and an alpha of 0.1, was used to identify tissue-enriched TCRs. The Jaccard Index and the Morisita Overlap Index were used to quantify repertoire overlap between compartments. GLIPH grouped TCR beta CDR3s together with public tetramer-defined viral CDR3s, and a viral motif had to include at least three viral sequences and also show V-gene enrichment. In its TCRdb copy, this immuneACCESS table keeps in-frame sequences only and misses some clones. Where compared with another copy, unresolved V genes explain less than half of these, and the others have no known cause. That table supplies the V and J calls and clone size; D and trimming were determined from the DNA. The sample table holds more than 20,000 clones, of which 86% were seen once. Jointly, the top ten make up 13% to 15% of the sample.

At diagnosis, tumor, uninvolved tumor-adjacent lung and peripheral blood were collected and then preserved as a mix of FFPE and fresh-frozen material. Blood samples were analyzed as peripheral blood mononuclear cells for TCR repertoire profiling. Sequenced material: peripheral blood, taken before any cancer treatment. The sequence was collected from a female donor aged 60 or older with stage I lung adenocarcinoma. The receptor chain draws on TRBV4-1 and TRBJ1-5; TRBD1 is possibly the D segment (6 matching bases). The DNA sequence is TGCGCCAGCAGCCAGGCAGGGGCCAGCAATCAGCCCCAGCATTTT. Its protein product is CASSQAGASNQPQHF.